The subject of this entry is one T cell receptor beta chain. These data come from a study of blood T cell repertoires in COVID-19. Study overall: Collection of acute and convalescent COVID-19 samples took place in the United States, Italy and Spain. PBMCs, B-cell-depleted T cells, or T cells were the source of the cDNA or gDNA that made up the material.

As handled by the study authors: Amplification from reference gene primers served as the basis for estimated nucleated cell counts. The assay was immunoSEQ multiplex PCR, and TCRdb's table has in-frame clones only and misses some. The V and J calls and clone size are taken from that table; D and trimming were inferred from the DNA. The sample lists about 120,000 clones, more than 80% seen once, with 25% to 35% in the top ten. This CDR3 is built from 14 residues. V lost 0 bases and J lost 6, with 12 bases in between. Germline V gene sequence: CDR1 SGHTS, CDR2 YDEGEE. This sequence originates from a man between 70 and 80 years old with active or convalescent COVID-19. V usage is TRBV5-8 and J usage is TRBJ1-2; D is undetermined. Material: peripheral blood. Here the CDR3 DNA reads TGTGCCAGCAGCTTGGCGGTTTTCGGGAATGGCTACACCTTC. Its translation is CASSLAVFGNGYTF.